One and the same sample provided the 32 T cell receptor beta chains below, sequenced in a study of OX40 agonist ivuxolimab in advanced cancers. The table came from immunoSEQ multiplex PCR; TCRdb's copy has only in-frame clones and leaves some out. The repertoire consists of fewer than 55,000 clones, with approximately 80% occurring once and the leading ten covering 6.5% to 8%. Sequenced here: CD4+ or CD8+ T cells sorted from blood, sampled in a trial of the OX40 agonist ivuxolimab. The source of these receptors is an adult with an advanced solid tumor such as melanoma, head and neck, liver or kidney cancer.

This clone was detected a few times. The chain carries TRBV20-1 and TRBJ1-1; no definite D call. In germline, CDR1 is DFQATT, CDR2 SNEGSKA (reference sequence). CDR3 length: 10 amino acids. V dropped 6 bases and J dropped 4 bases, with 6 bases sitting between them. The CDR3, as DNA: TGCAGTGCCCCCTCCACTGAAGCTTTCTTT. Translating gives CSAPSTEAFF.

CDR3 nucleotide sequence: TGTGCCAGCAGCTCCCTAGCGGAAATCACCTACGAGCAGTACTTC. Translation gives CASSSLAEITYEQYF. The V call is TRBV5-4, the J call TRBJ2-5, with 7 nucleotides matching TRBD2. The tail of the sequence fits TRBJ2-7 better, so the J call may be wrong. This CDR3 is 15 amino acids long. Germline V lookup: CDR1 SGHNT, CDR2 YYREEE (reference sequence).

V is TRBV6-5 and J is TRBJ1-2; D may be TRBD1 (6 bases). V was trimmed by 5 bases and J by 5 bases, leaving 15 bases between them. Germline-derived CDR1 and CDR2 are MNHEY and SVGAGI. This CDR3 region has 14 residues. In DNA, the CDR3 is TGTGCCAGCAGTCCACGGACAGATTTATATGGCTACACCTTC. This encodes CASSPRTDLYGYTF.

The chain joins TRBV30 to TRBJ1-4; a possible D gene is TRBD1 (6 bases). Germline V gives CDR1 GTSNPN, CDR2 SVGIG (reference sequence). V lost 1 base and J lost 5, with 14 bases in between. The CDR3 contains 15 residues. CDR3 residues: CAWSEQGKMNEKLFF. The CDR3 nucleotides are TGTGCCTGGAGTGAGCAGGGGAAGATGAATGAAAAACTGTTTTTT.

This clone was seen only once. The CDR3 bases are TGCAGCGTTCGGGACAGGGTTACGACAGATACGCAGTATTTT. Translated, it gives CSVRDRVTTDTQYF. The rearrangement uses TRBV29-1 and TRBJ2-3; 9 bases are shared with TRBD1. Germline V gives CDR1 SQVTM, CDR2 ANQGSEA. This CDR3 comprises 14 residues. The junction had 6 bases not matched to a gene; V was cut back by 5 bases and J by 3 bases.

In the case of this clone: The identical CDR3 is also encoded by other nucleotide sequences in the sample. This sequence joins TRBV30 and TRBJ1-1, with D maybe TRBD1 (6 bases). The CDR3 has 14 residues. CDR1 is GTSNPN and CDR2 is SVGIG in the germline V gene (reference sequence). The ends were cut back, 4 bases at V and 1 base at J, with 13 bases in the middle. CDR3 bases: TGTGCCTGGATTTGGGGGCACAAGAACACTGAAGCTTTCTTT. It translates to CAWIWGHKNTEAFF. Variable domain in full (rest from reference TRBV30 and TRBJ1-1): SQTIHQWPATLVQPVGSPLSLECTVEGTSNPNLYWYRQAAGRGLQLLFYSVGIGQISSEVPQNLSASRPQDRQFILSSKKLLLSDSGFYLCAWIWGHKNTEAFFGQGTRLTVV.

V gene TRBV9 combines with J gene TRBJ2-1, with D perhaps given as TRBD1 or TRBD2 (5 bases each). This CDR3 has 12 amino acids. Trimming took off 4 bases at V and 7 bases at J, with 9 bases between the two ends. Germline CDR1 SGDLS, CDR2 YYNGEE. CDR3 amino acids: CASSPWGNEQFF. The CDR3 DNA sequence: TGTGCCAGCAGCCCTTGGGGGAATGAGCAGTTCTTC. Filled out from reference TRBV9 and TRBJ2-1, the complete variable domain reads DSGVTQTPKHLITATGQRVTLRCSPRSGDLSVYWYQQSLDQGLQFLIQYYNGEERAKGNILERFSAQQFPDLHSELNLSSLELGDSALYFCASSPWGNEQFFGPGTRLTVL.

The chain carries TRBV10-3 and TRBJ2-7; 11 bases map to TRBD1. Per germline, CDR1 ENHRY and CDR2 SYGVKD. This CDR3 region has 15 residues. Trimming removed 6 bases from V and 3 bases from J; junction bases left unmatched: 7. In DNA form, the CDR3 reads TGTGCCATCAGCAAAACCGGGACAGGGGGCTACGAGCAGTACTTC. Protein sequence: CAISKTGTGGYEQYF.

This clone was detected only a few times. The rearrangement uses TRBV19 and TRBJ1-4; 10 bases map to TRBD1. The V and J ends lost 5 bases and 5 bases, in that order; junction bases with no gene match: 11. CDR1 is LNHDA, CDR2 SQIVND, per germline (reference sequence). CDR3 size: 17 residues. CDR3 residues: CASSSRHAGQGNEKLFF. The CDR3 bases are TGTGCCAGTAGTTCACGACACGCGGGACAGGGGAATGAAAAACTGTTTTTT. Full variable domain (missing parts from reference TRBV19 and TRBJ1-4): DGGITQSPKYLFRKEGQNVTLSCEQNLNHDAMYWYRQDPGQGLRLIYYSQIVNDFQKGDIAEGYSVSREKKESFPLTVTSAQKNPTAFYLCASSSRHAGQGNEKLFFGSGTQLSVL.

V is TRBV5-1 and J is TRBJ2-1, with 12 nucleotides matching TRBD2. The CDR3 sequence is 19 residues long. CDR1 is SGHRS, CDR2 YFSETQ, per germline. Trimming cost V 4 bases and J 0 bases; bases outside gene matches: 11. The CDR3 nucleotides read TGCGCCAGCAGCCCGGGGACTAGCGGGCACATACACTCCTACAATGAGCAGTTCTTC. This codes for CASSPGTSGHIHSYNEQFF.

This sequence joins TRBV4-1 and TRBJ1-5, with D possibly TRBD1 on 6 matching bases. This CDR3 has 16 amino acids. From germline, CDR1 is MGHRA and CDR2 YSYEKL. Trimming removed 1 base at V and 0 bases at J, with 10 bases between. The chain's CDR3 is CASSQGTGHSNQPQHF. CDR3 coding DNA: TGCGCCAGCAGCCAAGGTACAGGGCATAGCAATCAGCCCCAGCATTTT.

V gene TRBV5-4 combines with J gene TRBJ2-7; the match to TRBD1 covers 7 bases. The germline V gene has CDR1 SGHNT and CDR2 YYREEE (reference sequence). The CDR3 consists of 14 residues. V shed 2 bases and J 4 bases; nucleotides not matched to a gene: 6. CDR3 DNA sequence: TGTGCCAGCAGCTTAGGGACAGATACATACGAGCAGTACTTC. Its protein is CASSLGTDTYEQYF.

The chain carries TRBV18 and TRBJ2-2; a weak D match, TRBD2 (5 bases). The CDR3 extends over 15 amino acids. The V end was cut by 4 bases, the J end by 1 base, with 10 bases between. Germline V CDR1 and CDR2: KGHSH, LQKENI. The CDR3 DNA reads TGTGCCAGCTCACGATCGGGAAGGAACACCGGGGAGCTGTTTTTT. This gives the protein CASSRSGRNTGELFF.

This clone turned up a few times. The CDR3 DNA reads TGTGCCAGCAGCCCATGGATGACCGGGGAGCTGTTTTTT. This codes for CASSPWMTGELFF. The genes are TRBV9 and TRBJ2-2; no definite D call. Germline-derived CDR1 and CDR2 are SGDLS and YYNGEE. Trimming stripped 4 bases from V and 5 bases from J, with 9 bases between. This CDR3 is built from 13 residues.

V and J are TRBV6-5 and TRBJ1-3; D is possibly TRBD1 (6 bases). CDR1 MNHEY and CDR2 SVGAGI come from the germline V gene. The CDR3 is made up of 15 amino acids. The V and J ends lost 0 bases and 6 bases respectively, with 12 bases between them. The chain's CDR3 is CASSYSGGAENTIYF. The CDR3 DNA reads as TGTGCCAGCAGTTACTCGGGGGGCGCGGAAAACACCATATATTTT.

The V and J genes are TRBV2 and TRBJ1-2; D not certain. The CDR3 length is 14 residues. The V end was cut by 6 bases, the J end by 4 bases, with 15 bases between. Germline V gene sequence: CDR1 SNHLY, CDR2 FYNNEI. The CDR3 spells CASSAPGKPYGYTF. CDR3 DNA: TGTGCCAGCAGCGCTCCGGGGAAGCCCTATGGCTACACCTTC.

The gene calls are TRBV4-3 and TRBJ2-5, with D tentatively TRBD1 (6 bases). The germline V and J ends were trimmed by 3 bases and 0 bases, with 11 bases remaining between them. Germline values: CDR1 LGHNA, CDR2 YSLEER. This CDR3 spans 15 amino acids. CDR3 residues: CASSQATGNQETQYF. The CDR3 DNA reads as TGCGCCAGCAGCCAGGCAACAGGGAACCAAGAGACCCAGTACTTC.

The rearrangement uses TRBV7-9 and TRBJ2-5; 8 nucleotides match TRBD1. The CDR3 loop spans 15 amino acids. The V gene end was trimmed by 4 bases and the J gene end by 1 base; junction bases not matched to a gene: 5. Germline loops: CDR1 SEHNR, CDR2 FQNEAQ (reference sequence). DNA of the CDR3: TGTGCCAGCAGCTCGACTGACAGGGGCCAAGAGACCCAGTACTTC. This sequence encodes CASSSTDRGQETQYF.

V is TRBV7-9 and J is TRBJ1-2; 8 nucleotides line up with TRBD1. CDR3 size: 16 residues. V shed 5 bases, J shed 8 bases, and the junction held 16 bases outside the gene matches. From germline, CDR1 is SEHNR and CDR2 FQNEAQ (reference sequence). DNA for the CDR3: TGTGCCAGCAGCCCGATAGGGTGGGCAGGGGGCGGCGGCTACACCTTC. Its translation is CASSPIGWAGGGGYTF.

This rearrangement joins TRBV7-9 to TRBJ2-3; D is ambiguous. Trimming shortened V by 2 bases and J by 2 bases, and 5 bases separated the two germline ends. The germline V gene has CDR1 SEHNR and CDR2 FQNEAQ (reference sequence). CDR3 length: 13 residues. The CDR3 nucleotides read TGTGCCAGCAGCTTATACTACACAGATACGCAGTATTTT. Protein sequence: CASSLYYTDTQYF.

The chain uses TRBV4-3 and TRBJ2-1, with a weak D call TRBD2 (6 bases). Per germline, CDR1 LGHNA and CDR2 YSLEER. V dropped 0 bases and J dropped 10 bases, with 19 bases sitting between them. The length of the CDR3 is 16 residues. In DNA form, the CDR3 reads TGCGCCAGCAGCCAAGACCTACTAGCCACCCTCGGAGAGCAGTTCTTC. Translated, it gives CASSQDLLATLGEQFF.

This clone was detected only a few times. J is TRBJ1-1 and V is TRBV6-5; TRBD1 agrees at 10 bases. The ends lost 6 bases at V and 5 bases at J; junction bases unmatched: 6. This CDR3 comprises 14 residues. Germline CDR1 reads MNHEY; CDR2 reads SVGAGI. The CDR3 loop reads CASRRRDRGTEAFF. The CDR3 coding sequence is TGTGCCAGCAGACGCCGGGACAGGGGTACTGAAGCTTTCTTT.

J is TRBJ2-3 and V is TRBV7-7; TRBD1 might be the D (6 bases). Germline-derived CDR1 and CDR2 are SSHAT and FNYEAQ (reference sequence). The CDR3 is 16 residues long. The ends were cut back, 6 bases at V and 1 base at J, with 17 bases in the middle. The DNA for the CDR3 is TGTGCCAGCAGTGTAAACAGGGTCATAGGCACAGATACGCAGTATTTT. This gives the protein CASSVNRVIGTDTQYF.

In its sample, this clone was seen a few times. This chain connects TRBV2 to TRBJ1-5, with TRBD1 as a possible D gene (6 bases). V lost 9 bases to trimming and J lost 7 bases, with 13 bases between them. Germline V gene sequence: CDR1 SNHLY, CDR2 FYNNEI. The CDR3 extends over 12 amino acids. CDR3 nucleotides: TGTGCCAGTGGATACAGGGACCAGCCCCAGCATTTT. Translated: CASGYRDQPQHF.

The CDR3 DNA sequence: TGTGCCTGGAGTGTAACTCGATATAATTCACCCCTCCACTTT. It codes for CAWSVTRYNSPLHF. The rearrangement uses TRBV30 and TRBJ1-6, with D unresolved. V was cut by 0 bases and J by 4 bases, with 7 bases left in between. The CDR3 sequence is 14 residues long. The V gene's germline CDR1 is GTSNPN and CDR2 SVGIG (reference sequence).

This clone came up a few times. CDR3 region: CASSGTGPLTRNQPQHF. The CDR3 DNA reads TGTGCCAGTAGCGGAACAGGGCCCCTTACCCGAAATCAGCCCCAGCATTTT. The chain has TRBV19 and TRBJ1-5; D possibly corresponds to TRBD1 (6 bases). This CDR3 is built from 17 residues. The germline gives CDR1 LNHDA, CDR2 SQIVND (reference sequence). V lost 6 bases and J 4 bases, leaving 22 bases between the germline ends.

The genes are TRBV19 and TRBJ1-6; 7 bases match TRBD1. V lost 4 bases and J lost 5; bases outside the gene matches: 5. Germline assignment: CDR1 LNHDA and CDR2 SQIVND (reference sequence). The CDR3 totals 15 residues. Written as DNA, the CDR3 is TGTGCCAGTAGTACAGGGGGAGGGCATAATTCACCCCTCCACTTT. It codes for CASSTGGGHNSPLHF.

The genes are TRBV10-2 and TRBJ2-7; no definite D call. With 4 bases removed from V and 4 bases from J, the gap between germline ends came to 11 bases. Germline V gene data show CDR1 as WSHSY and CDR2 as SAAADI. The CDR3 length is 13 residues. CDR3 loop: CASSGQAKYEQYF. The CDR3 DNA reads TGCGCCAGCAGTGGACAAGCTAAATACGAGCAGTACTTC.

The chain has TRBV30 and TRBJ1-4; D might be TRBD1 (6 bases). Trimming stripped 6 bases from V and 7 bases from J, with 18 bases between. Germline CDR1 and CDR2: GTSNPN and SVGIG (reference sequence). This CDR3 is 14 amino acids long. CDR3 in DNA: TGTGCCTGTAGTCCCGGGACACTGGGTGAAAAACTGTTTTTT. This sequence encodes CACSPGTLGEKLFF.

This chain's CDR3 is CASSGTGENQPQHF. The CDR3, as DNA: TGTGCCAGCAGTGGGACAGGAGAAAATCAGCCCCAGCATTTT. The V call is TRBV2, the J call TRBJ1-5, with TRBD1 identical over 7 bases. The germline CDR1 and CDR2 sequences are SNHLY and FYNNEI. Trimming took 4 bases from V and 4 from J; bases not matched to a gene: 4. This CDR3 comprises 14 residues.

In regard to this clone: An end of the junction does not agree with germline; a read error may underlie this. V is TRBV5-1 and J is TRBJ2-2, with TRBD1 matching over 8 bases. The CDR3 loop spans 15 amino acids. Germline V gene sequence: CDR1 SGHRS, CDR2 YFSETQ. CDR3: CASTLYQGAIGELFF. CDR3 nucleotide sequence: TGCGCCAGCACCTTGTACCAGGGGGCAATCGGGGAGCTGTTTTTT.

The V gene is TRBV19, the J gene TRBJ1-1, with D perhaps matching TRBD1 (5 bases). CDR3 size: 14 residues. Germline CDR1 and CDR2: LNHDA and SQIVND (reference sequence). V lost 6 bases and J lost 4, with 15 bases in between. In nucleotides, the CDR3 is TGTGCCAGTAGGACTCAGGGTTGGGGCACTGAAGCTTTCTTT. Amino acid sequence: CASRTQGWGTEAFF.